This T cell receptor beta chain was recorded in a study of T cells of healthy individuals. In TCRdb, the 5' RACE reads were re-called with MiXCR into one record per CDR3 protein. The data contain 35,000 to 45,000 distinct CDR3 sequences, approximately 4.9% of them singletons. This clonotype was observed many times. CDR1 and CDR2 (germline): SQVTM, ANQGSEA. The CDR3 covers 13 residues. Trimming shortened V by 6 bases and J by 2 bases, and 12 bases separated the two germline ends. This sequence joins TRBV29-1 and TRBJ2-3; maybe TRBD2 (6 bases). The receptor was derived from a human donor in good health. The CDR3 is CSVGGKYTDTQYF. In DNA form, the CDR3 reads TGCAGCGTAGGAGGGAAGTACACAGATACGCAGTATTTT.